Reported below is one T cell receptor beta chain. The V and J ends lost 4 bases and 2 bases respectively, with 7 bases between them. Germline CDR1 reads SGHAT; CDR2 reads FQDESV (reference sequence). This CDR3 has 13 residues. The data originate from a study of blood T cells in healthy people across ages. A second PCR of 7 to 11 cycles used a sample-barcoded 5' primer and a J-beta primer mix. TCRdb itself ran the 5' RACE reads through MiXCR, one entry per CDR3 protein. The top ten hold 9.4% of the sample, which has some 760,000 distinct CDR3 sequences, approximately 25% seen once. These data were also reused for a study on T cells of mothers and their children. That study adds: Compared with unrelated pairs, related mother-child pairs had slightly higher, non-significant overlap.

The clonotype comes from a boy aged 10-17 years in good health. The chain couples TRBV11-1 to TRBJ2-3; no reliable D call. Sequenced sample: blood. The CDR3 loop is CASSWAVTDTQYF. Here the CDR3 DNA reads TGTGCCAGCAGCTGGGCCGTCACAGATACGCAGTATTTT.